The source of this T cell receptor (beta chain) is a study of beta chain features in type 1 diabetes. Findings and caveats of the study: PCR might favor shorter templates, equally in patients and controls.

Investigators reverse transcribed all isolated RNA, so they sequenced expressed TCRB transcripts. Profiled with immunoSEQ multiplex PCR; TCRdb holds only in-frame clones, not every one. The sample contains about 620,000 clones, about 14% of which appear only once. On this clone itself: Its matching antigen is unknown.

One heparinised draw, averaging about 110 mL, was taken per donor. CD45RO/CCR7/CD25/CD127/CD95/CD27 staining was used to isolate CD4+ naive, central memory, regulatory and stem cell-like memory cells by sorting. The junction had 10 bases not matched to a gene; V was cut back by 4 bases and J by 5 bases. CDR1 and CDR2 (germline): SGHNT, YYREEE (reference sequence). The CDR3 runs to 16 residues. The sequence derives from a man aged 18 to 29 in good health. Sequenced sample: naive CD4+ T cells from blood. The gene calls are TRBV5-4 and TRBJ1-2; 11 bases fit TRBD1. The CDR3 DNA is TGTGCCAGCAGCGCCTTAGGAGGACAGGGGGCTTATGGCTACACCTTC. Translating it yields CASSALGGQGAYGYTF.